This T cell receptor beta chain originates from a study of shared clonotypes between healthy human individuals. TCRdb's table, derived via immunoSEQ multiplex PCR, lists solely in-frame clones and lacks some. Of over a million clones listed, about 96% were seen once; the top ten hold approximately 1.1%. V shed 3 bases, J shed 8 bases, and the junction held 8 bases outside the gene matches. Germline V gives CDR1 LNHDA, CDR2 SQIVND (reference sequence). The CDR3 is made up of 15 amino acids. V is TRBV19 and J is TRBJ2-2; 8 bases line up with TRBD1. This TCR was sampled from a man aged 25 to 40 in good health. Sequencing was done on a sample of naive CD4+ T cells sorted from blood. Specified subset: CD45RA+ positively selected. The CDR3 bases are TGTGCCAGTAGTATCCTCTGGACAGGGCGAGGGGAGCTGTTTTTT. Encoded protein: CASSILWTGRGELFF.